Included here is one TCR beta chain sequence, with context. These data come from a study of blood T cell repertoires in COVID-19. Background on the study: COVID-19 samples collected from the United States, Italy and Spain covered acute and convalescent phases.

Germline loops: CDR1 MDHEN, CDR2 SYDVKM. V was pared by 5 bases and J by 4 bases, with 5 bases between. This CDR3 has 11 amino acids. The table came from immunoSEQ multiplex PCR; TCRdb's copy has only in-frame clones and leaves some out. This sample yields about 310,000 clones, of which around 90% are seen a single time; around 0.98% belongs to the top ten. Enrolment of Seattle patients took place during active infection, and they were followed longitudinally. The sequencing sample was made of peripheral blood. The chain recombines TRBV28 with TRBJ1-2, with D hard to call. The TCR comes from a woman aged 40 to 50 with COVID-19, enrolled during active disease. The CDR3 DNA is TGTGCCAGCAGTCTCTTCTATGGCTACACCTTC. Translating it yields CASSLFYGYTF.